This T cell receptor beta chain was identified during a study of beta chain features in type 1 diabetes. cDNA synthesis used the whole RNA isolate, giving expressed TCRB sequences. Clones were sequenced by immunoSEQ multiplex PCR, and TCRdb holds only the in-frame ones, with some missing. Among about 250,000 clones, roughly 15% were seen once, and the ten largest hold around 0.03%. The CDR3 length is 15 residues. Germline V gene data show CDR1 as SGHNT and CDR2 as YYREEE (reference sequence). The rearrangement links TRBV5-4 to TRBJ2-5; 7 bases agree with TRBD2. With the DNA end fitting TRBJ2-7 better, the J assignment may be wrong. Sequencing was done on a sample of naive CD4+ T cells from blood. This clonotype was sampled from a woman aged 40 to 50 in good health. The CDR3 DNA sequence: TGTGCCAGCAGCTTGAGCGGGGCACTTAGCTACGAGCAGTACTTC. Encoded protein: CASSLSGALSYEQYF.